What follows are 6 T cell receptor beta chains derived from one specimen sequenced in a study of blood T cell repertoires in COVID-19. Sequencing used immunoSEQ multiplex PCR; TCRdb keeps in-frame clones, though not all of them. The sample has 95,000 to 120,000 clones; about 88% are singletons. Sequenced sample: peripheral blood. These receptors originate from a woman between 65 and 79 years old who had recovered from COVID-19.

This rearrangement joins TRBV7-8 to TRBJ2-5; 13 positions match TRBD2. Germline trimming cut 1 base from V and 6 bases from J; bases unmatched to any gene: 8. The CDR3 has 17 residues. The germline V gene has CDR1 SGHVS and CDR2 FQNEAQ. The CDR3 nucleotides read TGTGCCAGCAGCTTAGTACTAGCGGGGGGGCGGGTGAAGACCCAGTACTTC. Translating gives CASSLVLAGGRVKTQYF.

This clone was detected only a few times. The CDR3 region is CASEPGQATYEQYF. CDR3 DNA sequence: TGTGCCAGCGAGCCGGGACAGGCCACCTACGAGCAGTACTTC. The chain employs TRBV2 and TRBJ2-7; 8 bases map to TRBD1. Germline V gene lookup returns CDR1 SNHLY and CDR2 FYNNEI. This CDR3 region has 14 residues. V lost 8 bases and J lost 2; bases outside the gene matches: 8.

The V gene is TRBV5-6, the J gene TRBJ1-2, with 7 bases fitting TRBD1. The CDR3 sequence is 14 residues long. J lost 2 bases, V lost 2 bases, and 3 bases had no gene match. Germline CDR1 SGHDT, CDR2 YYEEEE. Here the CDR3 reads CASSFEGANYGYTF. Here the CDR3 DNA reads TGTGCCAGCAGCTTCGAGGGGGCGAACTATGGCTACACCTTC.

The chain joins TRBV29-1 to TRBJ2-4; a possible D gene is TRBD1 (6 bases). CDR3 length equals 14 residues. V was clipped by 4 bases and J by 0 bases, with 10 bases between them. Germline CDR1 SQVTM, CDR2 ANQGSEA. In DNA form, the CDR3 reads TGCAGCGTTGTGGACAGCTTAGCCAAAAACATTCAGTACTTC. Translated: CSVVDSLAKNIQYF.

The chain links TRBV5-5 to TRBJ1-5; the D gene is possibly TRBD1 (5 bases). This CDR3 is 15 amino acids long. Germline-derived CDR1 and CDR2 are SGHKS and YYEKEE (reference sequence). V was shortened by 1 base and J by 4 bases, with 12 bases between the two germline ends. The CDR3 sequence: CASSLLNRPNQPQHF. The CDR3 nucleotides are TGTGCCAGCAGCTTGCTCAACAGGCCTAATCAGCCCCAGCATTTT.

The chain uses TRBV7-2 and TRBJ1-3, with D hard to call. The CDR3 has 15 amino acids. Trimming stripped 5 bases from V and 6 bases from J, with 17 bases between. Per the germline V gene, CDR1 is SGHTA and CDR2 is FQGNSA. CDR3 sequence: CASSPRGGGLNTIYF. The CDR3, as DNA: TGTGCCAGCAGCCCGAGAGGTGGAGGTTTAAACACCATATATTTT.